Listed here are 21 T cell receptor beta chains from one sample, sequenced in a study of T-cell reconstitution after alpha-beta-depleted transplantation in children (dated by TCRdb to about 2016). In the paper's terms, the treatment or condition label means: allogeneic hematopoietic cell transplantation with graft depleted of TCRalphabeta T cells and CD19 B cells. The library was produced with PCR. TCRdb shows the sequencer as Illumina HiSeq 2500. TCR library preparation used molecular barcoding, with unique molecular identifiers applied to normalize quantification of the TCRbeta repertoire. TCRdb applied fastp at Q25 and MiXCR to the public reads, then kept only in-frame beta chains. Each entry merges the rows of one CDR3 protein and shows their most common DNA and genes. This sample is represented by 90,000 to 100,000 distinct CDR3 sequences; 20% to 30% of them were singletons. The ten largest clones capture over 20% of the sample.

This sample comprised PBMCs, obtained before TCRalphabeta/CD19-depleted stem cell transplant. The receptors originated from a boy aged 2 to 10 with acute lymphoblastic leukemia, due to receive a stem cell transplant.

There are many counts of this clonotype. This chain connects TRBV29-1 to TRBJ1-1; 7 positions agree with TRBD1. Germline V gene lookup returns CDR1 SQVTM and CDR2 ANQGSEA. This CDR3 spans 14 amino acids. In DNA, the CDR3 is TGCAGAGTCTCCACAGGGGACGGGGTCTCTGAAGCTTTCTTT. Protein sequence: CRVSTGDGVSEAFF.

This clonotype was counted ten times or more. The V call is TRBV5-1, the J call TRBJ2-3, with TRBD2 identical over 10 bases. After removal of 2 bases from V and 2 bases from J, the junction contained 5 bases not matched to a gene. Germline V gene data show CDR1 as SGHRS and CDR2 as YFSETQ. This CDR3 region has 16 residues. CDR3 sequence: CASSFGGLASTDTQYF. CDR3 in DNA: TGCGCCAGCAGCTTCGGGGGACTAGCGTCCACAGATACGCAGTATTTT.

This chain uses TRBV7-2 with TRBJ2-6; no reliable D call. CDR3 length: 16 amino acids. V was cut by 5 bases and J by 2 bases, with 13 bases left in between. Germline V CDR1 and CDR2: SGHTA, FQGNSA. CDR3 nucleotide sequence: TGTGCCAGCAGCCCCCGGGTCCAAACTGGGGCCAACGTCCTGACTTTC. Amino acids: CASSPRVQTGANVLTF.

This clonotype was counted at least ten times. This sequence joins TRBV20-1 and TRBJ1-5; no definite D call. V was shortened by 4 bases and J by 2 bases, with 18 bases between the two germline ends. CDR3 length: 16 residues. The germline CDR1 and CDR2 sequences are DFQATT and SNEGSKA (reference sequence). CDR3 residues: CSAIGEKGGGNQPQHF. The CDR3 DNA reads as TGCAGTGCTATTGGGGAGAAGGGCGGGGGCAATCAGCCCCAGCATTTT.

The chain employs TRBV29-1 and TRBJ1-1; D uncertain. V was cut by 8 bases and J by 1 base, with 11 bases left in between. CDR1 and CDR2 from the germline V gene are SQVTM and ANQGSEA. The CDR3 length is 12 residues. The CDR3 sequence is CSLHGPNTEAFF. The CDR3 region has the DNA TGCAGCCTTCACGGACCGAACACTGAAGCTTTCTTT.

The V gene is TRBV19, the J gene TRBJ2-1; 10 bases map to TRBD1. Germline lookup yields CDR1 LNHDA and CDR2 SQIVND (reference sequence). V lost 4 bases to trimming and J lost 9 bases; unmatched junction nucleotides: 18. CDR3 length: 18 residues. The CDR3 DNA is TGTGCCAGTAGTACCTTTTGGGACAGGGGATTAAGGCAAGGTGAGCAGTTCTTC. It is translated as CASSTFWDRGLRQGEQFF.

This clonotype has only a few counts. The CDR3: CATRDDRVYGYTF. CDR3 nucleotide sequence: TGTGCCACCAGGGATGACAGAGTCTATGGCTACACCTTC. This chain connects TRBV24-1 to TRBJ1-2; maybe TRBD1 (5 bases). This CDR3 spans 13 amino acids. Per the germline V gene, CDR1 is KGHDR and CDR2 is SFDVKD. With 7 bases removed from V and 4 bases from J, the gap between germline ends came to 12 bases.

As for this clonotype: A read error may explain this, as a much larger clone is one base away. The chain recombines TRBV5-1 with TRBJ2-7; 11 bases match TRBD2. This CDR3 has 15 residues. The germline CDR1 and CDR2 sequences are SGHRS and YFSETQ. The CDR3 is CAGSVTSGSFDEQYF. Written as DNA, the CDR3 is TGCGCCGGCAGCGTCACTAGCGGGAGTTTCGACGAGCAGTACTTC.

This clonotype has a count of ten or more. The chain is built from TRBV4-1 and TRBJ2-3; 7 nucleotides match TRBD2. The germline gives CDR1 MGHRA, CDR2 YSYEKL. The CDR3 has 17 residues. The V gene end was trimmed by 0 bases and the J gene end by 1 base; junction bases not matched to a gene: 7. CDR3 in amino acids: CASSQEKRGGGTDTQYF. For the CDR3, the DNA is TGCGCCAGCAGCCAAGAGAAGAGGGGAGGGGGCACAGATACGCAGTATTTT.

The gene calls are TRBV5-1 and TRBJ1-2; 7 bases are shared with TRBD1. The germline gives CDR1 SGHRS, CDR2 YFSETQ. V shed 2 bases and J 6 bases; nucleotides not matched to a gene: 1. The CDR3 length is 12 residues. CDR3 sequence reads: CASSFDRDGYTF. The CDR3 DNA is TGCGCCAGCAGCTTTGACAGGGATGGCTACACCTTC.

V and J are TRBV6-1 and TRBJ1-6; D is unclear. CDR3 length: 15 residues. The germline V gene encodes CDR1 MNHNS and CDR2 SASEGT. Deletions cut 6 bases from V and 9 bases from J, with 18 bases between. Written as DNA, the CDR3 is TGTGCCAGCAGCCGACCGGTTGGAGTAGGTTCACCCCTCCACTTT. Amino acid sequence: CASSRPVGVGSPLHF.

Regarding this clonotype: With a much larger clone just one base away, this may be a read error. The rearrangement links TRBV5-6 to TRBJ1-2, with D perhaps TRBD1 (5 bases). Germline assignment: CDR1 SGHDT and CDR2 YYEEEE. The CDR3 spans 12 residues. CDR3 coding DNA: TGTGCCAGCAGCAAGGGGCTCGATGGCTTCACCTTC. Translating gives CASSKGLDGFTF.

This clonotype was detected only a few times. The chain combines TRBV27 with TRBJ2-1, with TRBD2 matching over 9 bases. V was pared by 7 bases and J by 2 bases, with 3 bases of the junction left unmatched. The CDR3 loop spans 14 amino acids. CDR1 and CDR2 (germline): MNHEY, SMNVEV (reference sequence). The CDR3: CASKLAGAYNEQFF. The CDR3 coding sequence is TGTGCCAGCAAACTAGCGGGCGCCTACAATGAGCAGTTCTTC.

This clonotype counts as medium-sized (0.01 to 0.1%). V usage is TRBV29-1 and J usage is TRBJ2-1; D not resolved. CDR3 length: 12 residues. Germline V gives CDR1 SQVTM, CDR2 ANQGSEA. Deletions cut 4 bases from V and 8 bases from J, with 12 bases between. This chain's CDR3 is CSVGVVGDEQFF. In nucleotides, the CDR3 is TGCAGCGTTGGGGTCGTGGGCGATGAGCAGTTCTTC.

This clonotype appeared a few times. The genes are TRBV5-1 and TRBJ2-1; D gene ambiguous. The V gene's germline CDR1 is SGHRS and CDR2 YFSETQ. V dropped 1 base and J dropped 8 bases, with 13 bases sitting between them. The CDR3 covers 14 residues. CDR3 amino acids: CASSLKASGHEQFF. The CDR3 nucleotides read TGCGCCAGCAGCTTGAAGGCTAGTGGCCATGAGCAGTTCTTC.

The CDR3 spells CASSLDINAIGRAGETQYF. The CDR3 DNA reads TGTGCCAGCAGCTTAGATATCAATGCTATCGGGAGGGCTGGTGAGACCCAGTACTTC. The V call is TRBV11-2, the J call TRBJ2-5, with 8 positions matching TRBD2. CDR3 length: 19 amino acids. From germline, CDR1 is SGHAT and CDR2 FQNNGV. Trimming took 0 bases from V and 5 from J; bases not matched to a gene: 17.

This clonotype occurred once. The chain carries TRBV12-3 or TRBV12-4 and TRBJ2-5; 9 bases are a match to TRBD2. The CDR3 has 20 residues. With 3 bases clipped from V and 5 bases from J, the junction kept 22 bases outside the gene matches. The CDR3 region has the DNA TGTGCCAGCAGTTTTTTCATCCTAGGGGAGACTAGCGGAGGGTTGGAGACCCAGTACTTC. Translating gives CASSFFILGETSGGLETQYF.

The V and J genes are TRBV2 and TRBJ2-7, with TRBD2 matching 8 bases. With 5 bases clipped from V and 0 bases from J, the junction kept 12 bases outside the gene matches. Germline V gives CDR1 SNHLY, CDR2 FYNNEI. CDR3 length equals 17 residues. In DNA, the CDR3 is TGTGCCAGCAGTAGGGGGACCTACGGGAGGGCCTCCTACGAGCAGTACTTC. It encodes CASSRGTYGRASYEQYF.

This clonotype turned up a few times. The rearrangement joins TRBV6-5 to TRBJ2-7; D is ambiguous. Trimming removed 0 bases from V and 2 bases from J, with 5 bases in between. Germline CDR1 and CDR2: MNHEY and SVGAGI. The CDR3 is made up of 13 amino acids. The chain's CDR3 is CASSYSVAYEQYF. Written as DNA, the CDR3 is TGTGCCAGCAGTTACTCGGTGGCCTACGAGCAGTACTTC.

This clonotype was seen only a few times. The chain has TRBV20-1 and TRBJ2-1, with 9 bases fitting TRBD2. Germline CDR1 reads DFQATT; CDR2 reads SNEGSKA (reference sequence). The CDR3 sequence is 17 residues long. The V and J ends lost 1 base and 7 bases, in that order; junction bases with no gene match: 14. CDR3 in amino acids: CSARASFRSGRGNEQFF. The DNA of the CDR3 is TGCAGTGCTAGAGCGTCCTTTCGTAGCGGGAGAGGAAATGAGCAGTTCTTC.

In this sample, this clonotype turned up a few times. The CDR3: CASSFVGGSDTQYF. The CDR3, as DNA: TGTGCCAGCAGCTTTGTGGGGGGGTCGGATACGCAGTATTTT. The chain couples TRBV7-3 to TRBJ2-3; 7 positions agree with TRBD2. The CDR3 is made up of 14 amino acids. Germline values: CDR1 SGHTA, CDR2 FQGTGA. V lost 3 bases, J lost 6 bases, and 6 bases stayed unmatched.